This T cell receptor beta chain was documented in a study of T cells in Graves' hyperthyroidism and ophthalmopathy. Study background: Peripheral blood collection took place at initial diagnosis, before any treatment.

V lost 4 bases and J lost 3, with 13 bases in between. The CDR3 covers 13 residues. Germline CDR1 is DFQATT and CDR2 is SNEGSKA (reference sequence). Not enrolled were patients with uncontrolled infection, other autoimmune disease, pregnancy or lactation. An approximately 9.8 ml volume of fresh peripheral blood provided the PBMCs. This clonotype was picked up a small number of times. Researchers amplified the TCR beta CDR3 regions from RNA transcripts. Researchers ran a first-round RT-PCR on the TCR CDR3 using the HTBI primer set. TCRdb reanalysed the multiplex PCR reads using MiXCR and keeps one entry per CDR3 protein. The data show 300,000 to 500,000 distinct CDR3 sequences, with more than 12% seen just once and 28% held by the top ten.

The chain couples TRBV20-1 to TRBJ2-7; a possible D gene is TRBD1 (6 bases). This TCR was sampled from a man aged 45-65 years with Graves' ophthalmopathy. Sequenced material: blood. The CDR3 DNA reads as TGCAGTGCTAAACAGGGCATCTACTACGAGCAGTACTTC. The encoded protein is CSAKQGIYYEQYF.